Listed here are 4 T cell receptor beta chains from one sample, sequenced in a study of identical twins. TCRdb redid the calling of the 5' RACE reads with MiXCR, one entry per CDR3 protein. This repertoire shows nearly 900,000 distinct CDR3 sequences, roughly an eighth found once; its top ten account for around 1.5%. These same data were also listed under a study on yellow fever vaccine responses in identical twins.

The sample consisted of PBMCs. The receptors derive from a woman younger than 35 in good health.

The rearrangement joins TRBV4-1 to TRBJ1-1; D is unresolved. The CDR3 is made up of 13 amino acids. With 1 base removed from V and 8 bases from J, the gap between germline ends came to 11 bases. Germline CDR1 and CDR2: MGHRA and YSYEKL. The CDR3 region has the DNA TGCGCCAGCAGCCAAGGGGCCCTTATGGAAGCTTTCTTT. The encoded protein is CASSQGALMEAFF.

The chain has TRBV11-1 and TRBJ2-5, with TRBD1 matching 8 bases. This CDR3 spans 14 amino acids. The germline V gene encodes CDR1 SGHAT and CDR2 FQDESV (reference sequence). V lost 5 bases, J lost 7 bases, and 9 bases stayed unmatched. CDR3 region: CASSPGQGGGTQYF. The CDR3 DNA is TGTGCCAGCAGCCCCGGACAGGGAGGAGGGACCCAGTACTTC.

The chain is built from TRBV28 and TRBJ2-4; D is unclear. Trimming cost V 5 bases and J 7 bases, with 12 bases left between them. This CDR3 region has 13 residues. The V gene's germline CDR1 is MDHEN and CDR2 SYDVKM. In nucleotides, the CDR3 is TGTGCCAGCAGTAAACGGCAGGAGAACATTCAGTACTTC. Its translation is CASSKRQENIQYF.

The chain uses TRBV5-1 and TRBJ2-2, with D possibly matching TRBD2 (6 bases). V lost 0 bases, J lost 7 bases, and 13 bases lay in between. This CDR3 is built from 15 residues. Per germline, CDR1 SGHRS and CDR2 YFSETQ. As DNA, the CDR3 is TGCGCCAGCAGCTTGGTGGCGGGGCAGAACGGGGAGCTGTTTTTT. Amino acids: CASSLVAGQNGELFF.